The 28 T cell receptor beta chains reported below all come from one sample, sequenced in a study of T cells in Graves' hyperthyroidism and ophthalmopathy. TCR beta CDR3 regions were amplified from RNA. The HTBI primer set was used in a first-round RT-PCR of the TCR CDR3. TCRdb reprocessed the multiplex PCR reads via MiXCR and lists one record per CDR3 protein. The sample consists of some 250,000 distinct CDR3 sequences, about 15% of them appearing once. Sequencing was performed on blood. The receptors originated from a woman between 40 and 50 years old with Graves' hyperthyroidism that later progressed to Graves' ophthalmopathy.

This rearrangement joins TRBV2 to TRBJ2-1, with TRBD2 matching 11 bases. Per the germline V gene, CDR1 is SNHLY and CDR2 is FYNNEI. The CDR3 is 15 residues long. The V segment lost 2 bases and the J segment 4 bases; nucleotides outside the gene matches: 1. The CDR3 region has the DNA TGTGCCAGCAGTGAATCTAGCGGGGGGTACAATGAGCAGTTCTTC. This sequence encodes CASSESSGGYNEQFF.

This chain uses TRBV14 with TRBJ2-3; D perhaps matches TRBD1 (5 bases). From germline, CDR1 is SGHDN and CDR2 FVKESK. The CDR3 consists of 16 residues. The V and J ends lost 2 bases and 0 bases respectively, with 12 bases between them. CDR3 DNA: TGTGCCAGCAGCCAATTCCAGTGGGGCAGCACAGATACGCAGTATTTT. Protein product: CASSQFQWGSTDTQYF.

The chain joins TRBV7-9 to TRBJ1-5; D is undetermined. CDR3 length: 12 residues. V lost 2 bases and J lost 4, with 3 bases in between. Germline CDR1 is SEHNR and CDR2 is FQNEAQ (reference sequence). The CDR3 DNA reads TGTGCCAGCAGCTTACAGAATCAGCCCCAGCATTTT. It yields the protein CASSLQNQPQHF.

This clonotype showed up many times. The rearrangement uses TRBV5-1 and TRBJ2-1; possible D gene TRBD2, 5 bases. The CDR3 is made up of 16 amino acids. Trimming cost V 2 bases and J 6 bases, with 18 bases left between them. The germline V gene encodes CDR1 SGHRS and CDR2 YFSETQ. The CDR3 sequence: CASSFTRASPSNEQFF. The CDR3 DNA reads TGCGCCAGCAGCTTTACTAGGGCTAGCCCATCCAATGAGCAGTTCTTC.

A few counts support this clonotype. The chain recombines TRBV4-1 with TRBJ1-2; 7 bases are a match to TRBD1. The CDR3 is made up of 20 amino acids. CDR1 is MGHRA and CDR2 is YSYEKL in the germline V gene. The V segment lost 2 bases and the J segment 4 bases; nucleotides outside the gene matches: 22. CDR3 region: CASSQQVQRDRKQLSYGYTF. The CDR3 DNA sequence: TGCGCCAGCAGCCAACAGGTTCAAAGGGACAGAAAACAACTTTCCTATGGCTACACCTTC.

This rearrangement joins TRBV6-5 to TRBJ2-7, with D tentatively TRBD1 or TRBD2 (6 bases each). CDR1 and CDR2 from the germline V gene are MNHEY and SVGAGI. The V end was cut by 2 bases, the J end by 4 bases, with 12 bases between. The CDR3 extends over 14 amino acids. CDR3 in DNA: TGTGCCAGCAGTTACCGGGGGCGCGGGTACGAGCAGTACTTC. Translation: CASSYRGRGYEQYF.

This clonotype has a count of ten or more. This chain links TRBV28 with TRBJ2-1; 12 bases map to TRBD2. The junction had 4 bases not matched to a gene; V was cut back by 4 bases and J by 6 bases. CDR1 is MDHEN and CDR2 is SYDVKM in the germline V gene. The CDR3 is made up of 15 amino acids. The CDR3 coding sequence is TGTGCCAGCAGTTCAAGGACTAGCGGGACCAATGAGCAGTTCTTC. Its translation: CASSSRTSGTNEQFF.

The chain employs TRBV4-2 and TRBJ2-7; tentative D call: TRBD2 (6 bases). V lost 1 base and J 2 bases, leaving 12 bases between the germline ends. Germline CDR1 reads LGHNA; CDR2 reads YNFKEQ. The CDR3 covers 15 residues. The CDR3 loop is CASSQAWDSTYEQYF. The CDR3 coding sequence is TGTGCCAGCAGCCAAGCGTGGGACTCAACCTACGAGCAGTACTTC.

The chain couples TRBV30 to TRBJ2-7; 8 bases are shared with TRBD1. Germline loops: CDR1 GTSNPN, CDR2 SVGIG (reference sequence). V shed 5 bases and J 3 bases; nucleotides not matched to a gene: 6. The CDR3 spans 13 residues. This CDR3 is CAWETGVGYEQYF. Here the CDR3 DNA reads TGTGCCTGGGAGACAGGGGTGGGCTACGAGCAGTACTTC.

This clonotype was counted at least ten times. This chain joins TRBV5-5 and TRBJ1-1; D is perhaps TRBD1 (6 bases). CDR3 length equals 15 residues. The germline V and J ends were trimmed by 0 bases and 1 base, with 10 bases remaining between them. CDR1 is SGHKS and CDR2 is YYEKEE in the germline V gene (reference sequence). CDR3 sequence (DNA): TGTGCCAGCAGCTTGGAAGGGGGAAAGAACACTGAAGCTTTCTTT. As protein: CASSLEGGKNTEAFF.

This clonotype was seen a few times. This clone may be a read error of a much larger clone one base away. V is TRBV12-3 or TRBV12-4 and J is TRBJ2-3; D is possibly TRBD1 (6 bases). The J call may be faulty, since TRBJ1-5 better matches the DNA end. The CDR3 covers 12 residues. The CDR3 reads CASSPRTDTQHF. The CDR3 DNA reads as TGTGCCAGCAGTCCGAGGACAGATACGCAGCATTTT.

This clonotype was recorded at least ten times. The chain couples TRBV28 to TRBJ2-6; D may match TRBD1 or TRBD2 (5 bases each). Trimming removed 6 bases from V and 0 bases from J, with 9 bases in between. The CDR3 is made up of 15 amino acids. The germline gives CDR1 MDHEN, CDR2 SYDVKM. The CDR3 nucleotides are TGTGCCAGCAGCGGGGCAGACTCTGGGGCCAACGTCCTGACTTTC. Encoded protein: CASSGADSGANVLTF.

This clonotype showed up many times. This chain links TRBV11-2 with TRBJ2-1; possibly TRBD2 for D (5 bases). V dropped 1 base and J dropped 9 bases, with 13 bases sitting between them. This CDR3 is 14 amino acids long. The germline V gene encodes CDR1 SGHAT and CDR2 FQNNGV. The CDR3 reads CASSLGTSHVEQFF. Here the CDR3 DNA reads TGTGCCAGCAGCTTAGGTACTAGTCATGTTGAGCAGTTCTTC.

This clonotype was detected ten times or more. The chain recombines TRBV4-1 with TRBJ2-1; no definite D call. Germline CDR1 is MGHRA and CDR2 is YSYEKL. V lost 5 bases to trimming and J lost 5 bases, with 16 bases between them. The CDR3 runs 15 residues. The CDR3 DNA reads as TGCGCCAGCAGCGATATTAGCCGGATAAACAATGAGCAGTTCTTC. It yields the protein CASSDISRINNEQFF.

In this sample, this clonotype turned up a few times. This chain joins TRBV20-1 and TRBJ1-1; D is perhaps TRBD1 (5 bases). Germline V gene sequence: CDR1 DFQATT, CDR2 SNEGSKA (reference sequence). The CDR3 has 12 residues. In nucleotides, the CDR3 is TGCATTACAGGACGGATGAACACTGAAGCTTTCTTT. Amino acids: CITGRMNTEAFF.

This clonotype has ten or more counts. The rearrangement links TRBV30 to TRBJ1-1; unclear D gene. The CDR3 sequence is 16 residues long. CDR1 is GTSNPN, CDR2 SVGIG, per germline (reference sequence). The V gene lost 2 bases and the J gene lost 0 bases, with 16 bases spanning the gap. The CDR3 bases are TGTGCCTGGAGTTTACACGTACCAACCTTGAACACTGAAGCTTTCTTT. As protein: CAWSLHVPTLNTEAFF.

This clonotype has at least ten counts. The genes are TRBV5-6 and TRBJ1-1; D may be TRBD1 (5 bases). Germline V gives CDR1 SGHDT, CDR2 YYEEEE. The V end was cut by 0 bases, the J end by 3 bases, with 12 bases between. This CDR3 spans 15 amino acids. The chain's CDR3 is CASSLEAQGHTEAFF. DNA for the CDR3: TGTGCCAGCAGCTTGGAGGCCCAGGGACACACTGAAGCTTTCTTT. Full variable domain (remainder filled in from reference TRBV5-6 and TRBJ1-1): DAGVTQSPTHLIKTRGQQVTLRCSPKSGHDTVSWYQQALGQGPQFIFQYYEEEERQRGNFPDRFSGHQFPNYSSELNVNALLLGDSALYLCASSLEAQGHTEAFFGQGTRLTVV.

This clonotype was counted a few times. This chain uses TRBV9 with TRBJ2-1; the match to TRBD2 covers 7 bases. With 3 bases clipped from V and 0 bases from J, the junction kept 9 bases outside the gene matches. The germline V gene has CDR1 SGDLS and CDR2 YYNGEE. The CDR3 totals 17 residues. This chain's CDR3 is CASSEPQAGSSYNEQFF. In nucleotides, the CDR3 is TGTGCCAGCAGCGAACCCCAAGCGGGAAGCTCCTACAATGAGCAGTTCTTC.

In this sample, this clonotype turned up many times. This chain joins TRBV6-2 or TRBV6-3 and TRBJ2-3; TRBD2 might be the D (6 bases). CDR3 size: 18 residues. From germline, CDR1 is MNHEY and CDR2 SVGEGT. V was shortened by 0 bases and J by 0 bases, with 16 bases between the two germline ends. The CDR3: CASSYSSALAYSTDTQYF. CDR3 bases: TGTGCCAGCAGTTACTCGAGTGCCCTAGCGTACAGCACAGATACGCAGTATTTT.

This clonotype came up many times. V and J are TRBV3-1 and TRBJ2-7, with 7 bases lining up with TRBD2. Germline V lookup: CDR1 LGHDT, CDR2 YNNKEL (reference sequence). The CDR3 is 15 residues long. J was trimmed by 3 bases and V by 2 bases; bases with no gene match: 7. The CDR3 coding sequence is TGTGCCAGCAGCCAAAAACCCGGGGACTACTACGAGCAGTACTTC. Amino acid sequence: CASSQKPGDYYEQYF.

This clonotype was seen ten or more times. V gene TRBV7-8 combines with J gene TRBJ2-7; D possibly matches TRBD1 or TRBD2 (5 bases each). V lost 1 base to trimming and J lost 5 bases, with 9 bases between them. The CDR3 contains 13 residues. Germline V gene data show CDR1 as SGHVS and CDR2 as FQNEAQ. The CDR3 region is CASSLDGTHEQYF. Written as DNA, the CDR3 is TGTGCCAGCAGCTTAGACGGGACCCACGAGCAGTACTTC. The full variable domain, with the rest looked up from reference TRBV7-8 and TRBJ2-7, is GAGVSQSPRYKVAKRGQDVALRCDPISGHVSLFWYQQALGQGPEFLTYFQNEAQLDKSGLPSDRFFAERPEGSVSTLKIQRTQQEDSAVYLCASSLDGTHEQYFGPGTRLTVT.

This clonotype was counted a few times. V is TRBV29-1 and J is TRBJ2-5; D call uncertain. Trimming removed 3 bases from V and 1 base from J, with 12 bases in between. CDR1 and CDR2 (germline): SQVTM, ANQGSEA. This CDR3 is 14 amino acids long. The CDR3 DNA reads TGCAGCGTTGATTTAGGGTCCCCCCAAGAGACCCAGTACTTC. This translates into CSVDLGSPQETQYF.

Ten or more counts support this clonotype. The gene calls are TRBV30 and TRBJ2-2; D ambiguous. CDR3 length: 17 residues. CDR1 is GTSNPN, CDR2 SVGIG, per germline (reference sequence). V gave up 3 bases and J gave up 2 bases, with 19 bases separating them. The CDR3 nucleotides read TGTGCCTGGAGAGGTGTGCAGCCCGCCCTAAACACCGGGGAGCTGTTTTTT. Translated, it gives CAWRGVQPALNTGELFF.

This clonotype appeared a single time. V is TRBV6-5 and J is TRBJ2-3; TRBD1 matches at 7 bases. This CDR3 has 18 residues. The germline gives CDR1 MNHEY, CDR2 SVGAGI. J gave up 1 base and V 4 bases, and 14 bases lay outside the gene matches. The CDR3 region has the DNA TGTGCCAGCAGTTTAATAAGGGGGCAACGTCTCGGCACAGATACGCAGTATTTT. It specifies CASSLIRGQRLGTDTQYF.

There are many counts of this clonotype. V usage is TRBV6-1 and J usage is TRBJ1-1; no clear D gene. Looked up from germline, CDR1 is MNHNS and CDR2 is SASEGT. The CDR3 length is 13 residues. Trimming pared 6 bases from V and 2 bases from J, leaving 10 bases between. The CDR3 region has the DNA TGTGCCAGCAGAATCACAGAAAACACTGAAGCTTTCTTT. Its protein is CASRITENTEAFF.

In DNA, the CDR3 is TGCGCCAGCAGCTCCCCACCGGGACTAGCGAAGGAGAACACCGGGGAGCTGTTTTTT. It yields the protein CASSSPPGLAKENTGELFF. This chain connects TRBV5-1 to TRBJ2-2; the match to TRBD2 covers 10 bases. CDR3 length: 19 amino acids. The V gene's germline CDR1 is SGHRS and CDR2 YFSETQ. V shed 3 bases and J 1 base; nucleotides not matched to a gene: 12.

This clonotype was counted only a few times. The CDR3 here is CASSLYAGDNEQFF. The CDR3 bases are TGTGCCAGCAGCTTATACGCGGGGGACAATGAGCAGTTCTTC. This chain uses TRBV7-8 with TRBJ2-1, with 7 bases fitting TRBD2. Germline loops: CDR1 SGHVS, CDR2 FQNEAQ. The CDR3 sequence is 14 residues long. Unmatched junction bases numbered 3, after V lost 2 bases and J lost 5 bases.

This clonotype was found many times. The chain uses TRBV7-3 and TRBJ2-5; TRBD2 is a possible D gene (6 bases). The CDR3 sequence is 15 residues long. V lost 2 bases and J lost 1, with 11 bases in between. Germline V gene sequence: CDR1 SGHTA, CDR2 FQGTGA. The CDR3 is CASSLRGTSQETQYF. The CDR3 region has the DNA TGTGCCAGCAGCTTACGAGGGACTTCCCAAGAGACCCAGTACTTC.